This T cell receptor beta chain was documented in a study of blood T cell repertoires in COVID-19 (dated by TCRdb to 2019 to 2021). About the full investigation: Samples from collaborators originated in the United States, Italy and Spain and spanned both the acute and convalescent phases of COVID-19. The prospective study material was composed of cDNA or gDNA derived from T cells, B-cell-depleted T cells, or PBMCs. The repertoires were released in a freely available public database intended as a resource for research on the immune response to SARS-CoV-2. Deeply sampled blood TCRbeta repertoires from subjects exposed to, actively infected with, or recovered from COVID-19 were included in the dataset. Samples came from the ongoing ImmuneRACE study (first 160 participants) plus 1,254 subjects from 6 global collaborators. Where available, HLA class I and class II types were taken from metadata supplied by the sample provider and were not determined by assay-based typing. Nearly every sample came with metadata listing a de-identified subject ID, COVID-19 status, age in years and sex. The full study reports these points: The quantity of clinical and demographic metadata differed by source and by participant and was supplied without curation.

Turning to this clone: Its antigen is not yet known. The sample holds no much larger clone one base away, and base qualities are not on file.

Whole blood was collected in K2EDTA tubes by collaborating institutions according to the institutions' own protocols. For TCRbeta analysis, collaborator samples were shipped as frozen whole blood, as isolated PBMCs, or as DNA extracted from either sample type. The CDR3 contains 14 residues, cysteine and phenylalanine counted. Just CDR3 DNA is preserved here, 42 bases in frame from base 1. CDR1 and CDR2, per the germline V gene, are MNHEY and SVGAGI. V is clipped by 6 bases and J by 0 bases, and the sequence between their germline boundaries is 9 bases long. The immunoSEQ Assay, a bias-controlled multiplex PCR, was used to amplify TCRbeta CDR3 regions from genomic DNA. In the source study's methods: Within the assay, amplification of reference gene primers was used to estimate how many nucleated cells each sample contained. To quantify the absolute abundance of each unique TCRbeta CDR3 rearrangement, sequence reads were collapsed and filtered. For each sample, productive Simpson clonality was calculated as the square root of Simpson's diversity index over productive rearrangements. TCRdb took over this immuneACCESS table, retaining in-frame rearrangements with V and J assigned. Such tables are incomplete; in checked studies, under half of the missing clones stem from an unresolved V gene, and the remainder is unexplained. V and J calls and clone size are those listed in that table; D and trimming were worked out from the DNA. The sample includes around 120,000 clones, with 88% observed a single time. The ten most abundant clones make up less than 8% of the sample.

The sequence links TRBV6-5 to TRBJ1-3; TRBD1 is a possible D gene, resting on 6 matching bases. This TCR derives from a man between 50 and 59 years old with acute or convalescent COVID-19. Sequenced: peripheral blood. Read as DNA, the sequence is TGTGCCAGCAGGGACAGTTTCTCTGGAAACACCATATATTTT. This sequence encodes CASRDSFSGNTIYF.